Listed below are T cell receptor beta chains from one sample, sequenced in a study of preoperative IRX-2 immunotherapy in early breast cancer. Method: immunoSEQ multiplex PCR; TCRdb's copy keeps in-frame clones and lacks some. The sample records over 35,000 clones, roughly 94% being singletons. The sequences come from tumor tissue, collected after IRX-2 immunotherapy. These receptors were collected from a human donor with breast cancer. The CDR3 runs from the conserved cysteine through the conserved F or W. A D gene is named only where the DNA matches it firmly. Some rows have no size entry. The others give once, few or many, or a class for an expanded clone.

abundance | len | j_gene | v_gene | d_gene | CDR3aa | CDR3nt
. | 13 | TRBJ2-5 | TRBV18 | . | CASSPSVGETQYF | TGTGCCAGCTCACCTTCGGTGGGGGAGACCCAGTACTTC
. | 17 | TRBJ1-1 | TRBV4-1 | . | CASSQARQGGMNTEAFF | TGCGCCAGCAGCCAAGCGCGGCAGGGAGGTATGAACACTGAAGCTTTCTTT
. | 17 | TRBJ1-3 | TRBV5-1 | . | CASSPTFRTGPGNTIYF | TGCGCCAGCAGCCCTACTTTCCGAACAGGTCCTGGAAACACCATATATTTT
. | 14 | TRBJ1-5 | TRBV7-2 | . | CASGEPGHNQPQHF | TGTGCCAGCGGCGAGCCGGGTCACAATCAGCCCCAGCATTTT
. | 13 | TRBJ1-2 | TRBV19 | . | CASIETGRKGYTF | TGTGCCAGTATCGAAACAGGGCGTAAGGGCTACACCTTC
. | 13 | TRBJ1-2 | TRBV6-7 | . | CASSYFRVDGYTF | TGTGCCAGCAGTTACTTTAGGGTGGATGGCTACACCTTC
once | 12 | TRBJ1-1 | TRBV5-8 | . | CAPAAREFEAFF | TGTGCCCCTGCGGCAAGAGAGTTTGAAGCTTTCTTT
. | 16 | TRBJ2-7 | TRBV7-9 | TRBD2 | CASSHEERLAPYEQYF | TGTGCCAGCAGCCACGAAGAAAGACTAGCGCCCTACGAGCAGTACTTC
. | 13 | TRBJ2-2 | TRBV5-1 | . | CASTAGGTGELFF | TGCGCCAGCACCGCCGGGGGTACCGGGGAGCTGTTTTTT
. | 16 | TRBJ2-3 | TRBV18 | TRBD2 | CASSPLAGGTGDTQYF | TGTGCCAGCTCACCACTCGCGGGAGGGACCGGGGATACGCAGTATTTT
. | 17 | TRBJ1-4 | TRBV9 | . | CASSVRIKGGTNEKLFF | TGTGCCAGCAGCGTAAGGATCAAGGGGGGGACTAATGAAAAACTGTTTTTT
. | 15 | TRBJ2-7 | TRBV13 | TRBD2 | CASSLVASGRYEQYF | TGTGCCAGCAGCTTAGTCGCTAGCGGCCGCTACGAGCAGTACTTC
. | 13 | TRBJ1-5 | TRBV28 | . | CAVNLDSNQPQHF | TGTGCGGTGAACCTGGATAGCAATCAGCCCCAGCATTTT
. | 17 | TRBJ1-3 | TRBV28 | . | CASSLSGGRNSGNTIYF | TGTGCCAGCAGTTTATCCGGGGGACGAAACTCTGGAAACACCATATATTTT
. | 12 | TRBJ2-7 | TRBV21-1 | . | CASSKSKYEQYF | TGTGCCAGCAGCAAATCCAAATACGAGCAGTACTTC
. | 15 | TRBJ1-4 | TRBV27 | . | CASSQRFTTNEKLFF | TGTGCCAGCAGCCAGCGGTTTACAACTAATGAAAAACTGTTTTTT
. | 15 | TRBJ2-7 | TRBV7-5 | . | CARSLGGRGTYEQYF | TGTGCCAGAAGCTTAGGTGGGCGGGGGACCTACGAGCAGTACTTC
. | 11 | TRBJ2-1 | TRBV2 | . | CASSEYNEQFF | TGTGCCAGCAGTGAGTACAATGAGCAGTTCTTC
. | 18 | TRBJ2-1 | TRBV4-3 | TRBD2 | CASSALSGLAEAYNEQFF | TGCGCCAGCAGCGCCCTTTCGGGACTAGCGGAGGCCTACAATGAGCAGTTCTTC